These 2 T cell receptor beta chains were all obtained from the same sample, sequenced in a study of shared clonotypes between healthy human individuals. Naive CD8 isolation took CD45RO-negative cells positively selected for CCR7 and excluded terminally differentiated effector memory CD45RA+ cells. Profiling relied on immunoSEQ multiplex PCR, and the TCRdb table lists in-frame clones only, not all of them. Of roughly 2,000,000 clones listed, approximately 94% are singletons. Sequencing was done on a sample of naive CD8+ T cells sorted from blood. Source of these receptors: a young man in good health.

The chain recombines TRBV30 with TRBJ1-6; D gene unclear. The CDR3 length is 14 residues. CDR1 and CDR2 from the germline V gene are GTSNPN and SVGIG (reference sequence). Trimming cost V 0 bases and J 12 bases, with 15 bases left between them. CDR3 coding DNA: TGTGCCTGGAGTGTATGGGCCCCCGAAGAACCCCTCCACTTT. It translates to CAWSVWAPEEPLHF.

This sequence joins TRBV2 and TRBJ2-7, with D hard to call. From germline, CDR1 is SNHLY and CDR2 FYNNEI. The CDR3 length is 13 residues. Trimming took 8 bases from V and 2 from J, leaving 13 bases between them. The CDR3 sequence: CASCPPATYEQYF. The CDR3 DNA reads TGTGCCAGCTGCCCTCCGGCGACCTACGAGCAGTACTTC.